This T cell receptor (beta chain) stems from a study of OX40 agonist ivuxolimab in advanced cancers. Study background: Dose-escalation patients suffered from hepatocellular carcinoma, melanoma, renal cell or head and neck cancer. A male proportion of 82.7% was recorded, with mean age about 54 years and range roughly 23 to 79. Three individuals attained partial responses, comprising one hepatocellular carcinoma case and two cutaneous melanoma cases.

Only in-frame clones appear in the TCRdb table, and some are missing; sequencing was by immunoSEQ multiplex PCR. The table lists roughly 56,000 clones, roughly 86% of them singletons. Findings of the study overall: Still undetermined is the antigen specificity of the expanded peripheral T cells.

CDR3 length: 14 residues. Germline CDR1 reads LNHDA; CDR2 reads SQIVND (reference sequence). The V gene end was trimmed by 7 bases and the J gene end by 9 bases; junction bases not matched to a gene: 11. This clone has a single count. The antigen is not known. The chain joins TRBV19 to TRBJ2-7, with 11 positions matching TRBD2. The sequence derives from an adult with an advanced solid tumor such as melanoma, head and neck, liver or kidney cancer. The input for sequencing was CD4+ or CD8+ T cells sorted from blood, taken in a trial of the OX40 agonist ivuxolimab. CDR3 sequence: CASTGTSGGSAQYF. The CDR3 nucleotides read TGTGCCAGTACAGGGACTAGCGGCGGGAGTGCGCAGTACTTC.